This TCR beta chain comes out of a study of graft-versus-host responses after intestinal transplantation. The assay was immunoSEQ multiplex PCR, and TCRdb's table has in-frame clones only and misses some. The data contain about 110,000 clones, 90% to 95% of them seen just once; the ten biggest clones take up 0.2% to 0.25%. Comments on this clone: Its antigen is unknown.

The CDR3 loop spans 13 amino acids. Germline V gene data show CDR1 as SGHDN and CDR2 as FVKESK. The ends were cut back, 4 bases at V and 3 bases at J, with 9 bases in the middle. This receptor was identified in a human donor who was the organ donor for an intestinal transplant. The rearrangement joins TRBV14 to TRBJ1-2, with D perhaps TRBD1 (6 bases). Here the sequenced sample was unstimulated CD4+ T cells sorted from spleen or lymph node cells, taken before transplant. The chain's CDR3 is CASSLYRDYGYTF. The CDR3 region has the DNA TGTGCCAGCAGCCTCTACAGGGACTATGGCTACACCTTC.